This record concerns one TCR beta chain sequence. The target antigen is unknown. The method was immunoSEQ multiplex PCR; TCRdb's version includes in-frame clones alone and lacks a portion of them. The sample shows tens of thousands of clones, about 91% of them seen only once. The V end lost 1 base, the J end lost 2 bases, and 18 bases lay between the germline ends. CDR3 length: 18 amino acids. Per the germline V gene, CDR1 is SGHNT and CDR2 is YENEEA. The sample originates from a study of OX40 agonist ivuxolimab in advanced cancers. The overall study: The eligibility criteria allowed prior anti-PD-1, anti-PD-L1 or anti-CTLA-4 therapy, and about 40% had some. Partial responses were achieved by three patients: one hepatocellular carcinoma, two cutaneous melanoma.

Study outcomes and limitations: The 0.1-3.0 mg/kg partial responders had among the lowest clonal expansion.

The V and J genes are TRBV11-3 and TRBJ2-1; TRBD1 is a possible D gene (6 bases). The sequenced sample was CD4+ or CD8+ T cells sorted from blood, obtained in a trial of the OX40 agonist ivuxolimab. The receptor was isolated from an adult with an advanced solid tumor such as melanoma, head and neck, liver or kidney cancer. The CDR3 DNA is TGTGCCAGCAGCTTAGCGGTACAGGGCCTAAGCCCCTACAATGAGCAGTTCTTC. Residues: CASSLAVQGLSPYNEQFF.